This T cell receptor (beta chain) was observed in a study of identical twins (dated by TCRdb to the mid-2010s). With regard to the full study: TCR alpha and beta repertoires from monozygotic twins, unrelated adults of various ages and cord blood were deep-sequenced to test whether fetal clonotypes persist. Replicate twin experiments were performed at different times using different library preparation protocols to rule out contamination.

Every donor was a healthy Caucasian. The twin cohort comprised three pairs of female monozygotic twins, all aged roughly 18 to 30 years. Miltenyi CD45RO+ enrichment and human naive T-cell isolation kits were used to isolate memory (CD45RO+) and naive T cells from PBMC. This clonotype was detected many times. Its recognized antigen is unknown. No base quality values were provided; no much bigger clone lies one nucleotide off. Reading the germline V gene gives CDR1 SGHRS and CDR2 YFSETQ. The germline V end is reduced by 4 bases and the J end by 2 bases; junction bases left unmatched: 4. From the cysteine up to the phenylalanine, the CDR3 has a length of 16 residues. CDR3 DNA is the only sequence kept; it has 48 bases, read in frame from the first base. Summary of the overall study and its limitations: Because the same donors could not be followed over many years, the conclusions depended on cross-sectional statistical analysis. Invariant T cells such as MAIT and iNKT could partly confound zero-insertion analyses, although diverse VJ usage argued against such confounding for most clonotypes. Fewer insertions were carried by abundant cord blood beta clonotypes, a similar but weaker trend appeared in young adult naive repertoires, and no such trend appeared in memory repertoires. Out-of-frame TCR alpha sharing in monozygotic twins was systematically underestimated by recombination models, whereas sharing between unrelated individuals was in agreement with the recombination models. The excess sharing between twins in beta out-of-frame sequences was weaker because fewer shared sequences reduced the signal-to-noise ratio. Out-of-frame TCR alpha sequences shared between twins showed an excess of low generation-probability sequences compared with coincidental sharing between unrelated individuals.

Library prep was done by 5' RACE. Instrument on record: Illumina HiSeq 2000. A universal primer binding site was added through template switching, and the final cDNA carried a unique molecular identifier so that TCR cDNA molecules could be counted accurately. First-strand cDNA for TCR alpha and beta chains was synthesized from specific primers in the conserved constant-segment region. To control for contamination, every cDNA library was double barcoded, receiving both a SMART-Mk sample barcode and Illumina barcodes. Two successive PCR steps introduced TruSeq adapter sequences along with Illumina sample barcodes. The Illumina HiSeq platform was used with custom primers to sequence TCR alpha and beta cDNA libraries. As for how the authors treated the data: MiGEC was used to process raw reads and extract unique molecular identifiers, and MiXCR was used to find CDR3 positions. For each individual, recombination models were inferred using an EM algorithm with the repgenHMM and IGoR tools. Shared clonotype analysis was performed with the tcR package in R, normalizing sharing by the product of cloneset sizes. To study raw recombination without the effects of thymic and clonal selection, out-of-frame nonproductive sequences were analyzed. The raw public reads went through TCRdb reprocessing: fastp at Q25, MiXCR clone calling, in-frame beta chains kept. Rows with a matching CDR3 protein are joined into one entry that keeps the most common DNA and genes. In this record, the V and J calls reflect TCRdb's handling and not the investigators' own analysis. The sample data list fewer than 250,000 distinct CDR3 sequences, and roughly 7% of these were observed just once. Of the sample, roughly 3.6% is held by the ten largest clones.

These data were also reused for a study on yellow fever vaccine responses in identical twins. As noted in the second study: According to the authors, the vaccine-induced T cell response in identical twins seemed to be partly convergent and partly specific to each individual. In identical twins, the study followed T cell clones that responded to the vaccine with precision.

The source material was memory (CD45RO+) T cells sorted from blood. Reading the label with the study, this specimen's cell subset or site is: CD45RO+ enriched T cells. The origin of this receptor is a young woman in good health. Rearrangement joined TRBV5-1 to TRBJ2-3, with 13 central nucleotides matching TRBD2. At the DNA level, the sequence is TGCGCCAGCAGCGGAGGGACTAGCGGGAACACAGATACGCAGTATTTT. Its protein product is CASSGGTSGNTDTQYF.